The clone carrying this T cell receptor (beta chain) appeared a few times. The antigen is unknown. The data stem from a study of beta chain features in type 1 diabetes. Study-wide context: Patients and healthy donors were similar in age, gender and cell yields. Examination covered almost 110,000,000 sorted cells spanning all samples. The study's findings and limits: The question left open here concerned HLA type influencing TCRB rearrangement. In every one of the four CD4+ subsets, TCRB CDR3s were moderately but significantly shorter in Type 1 diabetes patients.

Germline loops: CDR1 SGHTA, CDR2 FQGTGA. The length of the CDR3 is 16 residues. The J segment lost 3 bases and the V segment lost 4 bases, leaving 5 bases of the junction unmatched. Via the markers CD45RO/CCR7/CD25/CD127/CD95/CD27, stem cell-like memory, regulatory, central memory and naive CD4+ cells were sorted. Expressed TCRB transcripts got sequenced, as all isolated RNA was reverse transcribed. Clones were read by immunoSEQ multiplex PCR, and TCRdb kept only the in-frame ones, dropping some. The sample contains hundreds of thousands of clones, more than 12% of which appear only once. The gene calls are TRBV7-3 and TRBJ2-2; 10 bases line up with TRBD2. Sequences were obtained from naive CD4+ T cells from blood. The sequence derives from a man aged 18 to 30 with type 1 diabetes. Here the CDR3 reads CASSSSTSGYTGELFF. CDR3 nucleotide sequence: TGTGCCAGCAGCTCCTCGACTAGCGGGTACACCGGGGAGCTGTTTTTT.